The 30 T cell receptor beta chains reported below all come from one sample, sequenced in a study of cytomegalovirus exposure and HLA in healthy donors. Primers for the PCR totalled 60 Vbeta and 13 Jbeta. Some clones are missing from TCRdb's copy, which holds only in-frame ones; the method was immunoSEQ multiplex PCR. Of 100,000 to 150,000 clones listed, 80% are singletons. Sequencing used PBMCs. These receptors were taken from a woman aged 40 to 49 in good health and CMV-seronegative.

With regard to this clone: The junction shows a germline mismatch at one end, possibly a read error. The V call is TRBV4-3, the J call TRBJ2-2; D is undetermined. CDR1 and CDR2 from the germline V gene are LGHNA and YSLEER. This CDR3 is 15 amino acids long. In DNA, the CDR3 is TGCCCCAGCAGCCAAGGCCAGTCGATCACCGGGGAGCTGTTTTTT. Translated, it gives CPSSQGQSITGELFF.

The chain is built from TRBV7-9 and TRBJ2-1; a weak D match, TRBD2 (6 bases). With 6 bases removed from V and 5 bases from J, the gap between germline ends came to 14 bases. Germline CDR1 reads SEHNR; CDR2 reads FQNEAQ (reference sequence). The CDR3 extends over 14 amino acids. The CDR3 coding sequence is TGTGCCAGCAGAGTGGGAGGTGCCAACAATGAGCAGTTCTTC. Its translation is CASRVGGANNEQFF. The whole variable domain, remainder taken from reference TRBV7-9 and TRBJ2-1, is DTGVSQNPRHKITKRGQNVTFRCDPISEHNRLYWYRQTLGQGPEFLTYFQNEAQLEKSRLLSDRFSAERPKGSFSTLEIQRTEQGDSAMYLCASRVGGANNEQFFGPGTRLTVL.

The chain couples TRBV4-1 to TRBJ2-5, with 9 positions matching TRBD2. The CDR3 extends over 15 amino acids. Germline CDR1 is MGHRA and CDR2 is YSYEKL. J was trimmed by 4 bases and V by 0 bases; bases with no gene match: 3. The CDR3 spells CASSQDGSGGETQYF. In nucleotides, the CDR3 is TGCGCCAGCAGCCAAGATGGTAGCGGGGGAGAGACCCAGTACTTC.

This clone was picked up one time. The rearrangement joins TRBV5-6 to TRBJ2-3; TRBD2 agrees at 11 bases. CDR3 length: 17 amino acids. J gave up 4 bases and V 6 bases, and 13 bases lay outside the gene matches. Looked up from germline, CDR1 is SGHDT and CDR2 is YYEEEE. In nucleotides, the CDR3 is TGTGCCAGCAACTGGGGATCCGGGACTAGCGGCGCAGATACGCAGTATTTT. It yields the protein CASNWGSGTSGADTQYF. The whole variable domain, remainder taken from reference TRBV5-6 and TRBJ2-3, is DAGVTQSPTHLIKTRGQQVTLRCSPKSGHDTVSWYQQALGQGPQFIFQYYEEEERQRGNFPDRFSGHQFPNYSSELNVNALLLGDSALYLCASNWGSGTSGADTQYFGPGTRLTVL.

This clone appeared once. The gene calls are TRBV6-5 and TRBJ1-6, with 9 bases matching TRBD1. V was pared by 5 bases and J by 13 bases, with 12 bases of the junction left unmatched. The V gene's germline CDR1 is MNHEY and CDR2 SVGAGI. The CDR3 consists of 15 residues. CDR3 DNA: TGTGCCAGCAGTCCTAGGGACAGGGTGGTAATTCCCCTCCACTTT. This sequence encodes CASSPRDRVVIPLHF.

A note on this clone: One end of the junction varies from germline; a read error may be responsible. This rearrangement joins TRBV7-9 to TRBJ1-1, with 10 nucleotides matching TRBD1. This CDR3 has 18 amino acids. The germline CDR1 and CDR2 sequences are SEHNR and FQNEAQ (reference sequence). The CDR3 DNA reads as TGTTCCAGCAGCATGCAGACAGGGGGCTATAGAGGGGGGACTGAAGCTTTCTTT. This gives the protein CSSSMQTGGYRGGTEAFF.

The chain is built from TRBV4-1 and TRBJ1-4, with 7 bases identical to TRBD1. Germline loops: CDR1 MGHRA, CDR2 YSYEKL. The ends lost 1 base at V and 5 bases at J; junction bases unmatched: 10. The CDR3 is 17 residues long. CDR3: CASSQGDRGAVNEKLFF. CDR3 sequence (DNA): TGCGCCAGCAGCCAAGGGGACAGAGGGGCCGTGAATGAAAAACTGTTTTTT.

For the CDR3, the DNA is TGTGCCAGCAGCGAACCCCTAGCGCTTAGCTCCTACAATGAGCAGTTCTTC. This gives the protein CASSEPLALSSYNEQFF. This rearrangement joins TRBV6-1 to TRBJ2-1, with D possibly being TRBD2 (6 bases). The V gene lost 6 bases and the J gene lost 0 bases, with 18 bases spanning the gap. The CDR3 is made up of 17 amino acids. Germline CDR1 MNHNS, CDR2 SASEGT.

The V and J genes are TRBV5-1 and TRBJ2-1, with 7 bases that match TRBD1. CDR3 length: 15 residues. J gave up 6 bases and V 0 bases, and 6 bases lay outside the gene matches. Looked up from germline, CDR1 is SGHRS and CDR2 is YFSETQ. The DNA for the CDR3 is TGCGCCAGCAGCTTGGGGGGACAGCTCTCCAATGAGCAGTTCTTC. Translation gives CASSLGGQLSNEQFF. The full variable domain, completed using reference TRBV5-1 and TRBJ2-1, is KAGVTQTPRYLIKTRGQQVTLSCSPISGHRSVSWYQQTPGQGLQFLFEYFSETQRNKGNFPGRFSGRQFSNSRSEMNVSTLELGDSALYLCASSLGGQLSNEQFFGPGTRLTVL.

The J gene is TRBJ1-2, the V gene TRBV6-5; D gene uncertain. The ends were cut back, 4 bases at V and 8 bases at J, with 20 bases in the middle. CDR1 is MNHEY, CDR2 SVGAGI, per germline. The CDR3 has 15 residues. CDR3 bases: TGTGCCAGCAGTTGGTCAAAGACGGCATGGAGAGGCTACACCTTC. This translates into CASSWSKTAWRGYTF.

This chain connects TRBV6-4 to TRBJ2-3; 9 bases map to TRBD2. The germline V gene encodes CDR1 MRHNA and CDR2 SNTAGT. The CDR3 spans 15 residues. V gave up 3 bases and J gave up 2 bases; unmatched junction bases: 3. As DNA, the CDR3 is TGTGCCAGCAGTGAGCGCGGGAGGGCCACAGATACGCAGTATTTT. Translating gives CASSERGRATDTQYF.

The J gene is TRBJ2-7, the V gene TRBV7-2, with 7 bases fitting TRBD1. Trimming cost V 1 base and J 3 bases; bases outside gene matches: 6. The germline V gene has CDR1 SGHTA and CDR2 FQGNSA. The CDR3 loop spans 15 amino acids. In DNA form, the CDR3 reads TGTGCCAGCAGCTTAGAGCGAGGGGGCAGCTACGAGCAGTACTTC. Translation gives CASSLERGGSYEQYF. The whole variable domain, remainder taken from reference TRBV7-2 and TRBJ2-7, is GAGVSQSPSNKVTEKGKDVELRCDPISGHTALYWYRQSLGQGLEFLIYFQGNSAPDKSGLPSDRFSAERTGGSVSTLTIQRTQQEDSAVYLCASSLERGGSYEQYFGPGTRLTVT.

This clone is labeled medium-sized. The chain recombines TRBV19 with TRBJ1-4; possible D gene TRBD1, 5 bases. CDR1 is LNHDA and CDR2 is SQIVND in the germline V gene (reference sequence). The CDR3 has 13 residues. The V and J ends lost 3 bases and 7 bases respectively, with 9 bases between them. The CDR3 sequence is CASSIRATEKLFF. In DNA form, the CDR3 reads TGTGCCAGTAGTATCAGGGCTACTGAAAAACTGTTTTTT.

This clone was seen only once. The chain joins TRBV5-1 to TRBJ2-7; D possibly corresponds to TRBD2 (5 bases). The germline CDR1 and CDR2 sequences are SGHRS and YFSETQ. V was pared by 4 bases and J by 6 bases, with 14 bases between. The CDR3 length is 13 residues. In DNA, the CDR3 is TGCGCCAGCAGCGTCTCCGGGGATGGCGAGCAGTACTTC. This encodes CASSVSGDGEQYF.

This clone was detected a few times. The CDR3 DNA reads TGTGCCAGCAGTGAAGAGGGACAGGGAGTATGGGATACGCAGTATTTT. Translated: CASSEEGQGVWDTQYF. The rearrangement uses TRBV6-1 and TRBJ2-3, with 9 positions matching TRBD1. V was pared by 1 base and J by 6 bases, with 8 bases of the junction left unmatched. The germline gives CDR1 MNHNS, CDR2 SASEGT. The CDR3 is 16 amino acids.

This chain links TRBV5-6 with TRBJ2-7; TRBD2 agrees at 12 bases. J was trimmed by 4 bases and V by 4 bases; bases with no gene match: 9. CDR3 size: 16 residues. Germline V gene lookup returns CDR1 SGHDT and CDR2 YYEEEE. The CDR3 nucleotides read TGTGCCAGCAGCGGCGGCCTAGCGGGAGGGCAATACGAGCAGTACTTC. It yields the protein CASSGGLAGGQYEQYF.

The rearrangement joins TRBV2 to TRBJ2-5, with 9 bases aligning to TRBD2. CDR3 size: 19 residues. Looked up from germline, CDR1 is SNHLY and CDR2 is FYNNEI. Trimming took 4 bases from V and 4 from J; bases not matched to a gene: 19. The CDR3 here is CASSGEGVPSGRLRETQYF. In DNA, the CDR3 is TGTGCCAGCAGTGGAGAGGGGGTTCCAAGCGGGAGGTTAAGAGAGACCCAGTACTTC. Looking up the rest from reference TRBV2 and TRBJ2-5 gives the full variable domain: EPEVTQTPSHQVTQMGQEVILRCVPISNHLYFYWYRQILGQKVEFLVSFYNNEISEKSEIFDDQFSVERPDGSNFTLKIRSTKLEDSAMYFCASSGEGVPSGRLRETQYFGPGTRLLVL.

Remarks on this clone: The junction differs from germline at one of its ends, possibly a read error. The gene calls are TRBV2 and TRBJ2-2, with 7 bases that match TRBD1. Germline V gene lookup returns CDR1 SNHLY and CDR2 FYNNEI. The CDR3 is 15 residues long. The CDR3 nucleotides are TGTTCCAGCAGTCGGGACAGCCTGAACACCGGGGAGCTGTTTTTT. Residues: CSSSRDSLNTGELFF. The full variable domain, its missing parts supplied by reference TRBV2 and TRBJ2-2, is EPEVTQTPSHQVTQMGQEVILRCVPISNHLYFYWYRQILGQKVEFLVSFYNNEISEKSEIFDDQFSVERPDGSNFTLKIRSTKLEDSAMYFCSSSRDSLNTGELFFGEGSRLTVL.

A note on this clone: Distinct nucleotide sequences in the sample also encode this CDR3. The chain employs TRBV7-2 and TRBJ1-5, with D possibly TRBD1 on 5 matching bases. CDR3 size: 13 residues. V lost 5 bases and J lost 5, with 10 bases in between. CDR1 SGHTA and CDR2 FQGNSA come from the germline V gene. DNA for the CDR3: TGTGCCAGCAGCCTGGGGGGGGATCAGCCCCAGCATTTT. Residues: CASSLGGDQPQHF. Supplemented by reference TRBV7-2 and TRBJ1-5, the full variable domain reads GAGVSQSPSNKVTEKGKDVELRCDPISGHTALYWYRQSLGQGLEFLIYFQGNSAPDKSGLPSDRFSAERTGGSVSTLTIQRTQQEDSAVYLCASSLGGDQPQHFGDGTRLSIL.

The chain joins TRBV9 to TRBJ1-2; 8 nucleotides agree with TRBD1. Germline V gene lookup returns CDR1 SGDLS and CDR2 YYNGEE. The CDR3 spans 17 residues. The V and J ends lost 1 base and 4 bases, in that order; junction bases with no gene match: 12. Written as DNA, the CDR3 is TGTGCCAGCAGCGTATATGACAGGGGATCACTAGGCTATGGCTACACCTTC. Its translation: CASSVYDRGSLGYGYTF.

The genes are TRBV6-6 and TRBJ2-7, with D perhaps matching TRBD1 (5 bases). The CDR3 has 14 amino acids. Germline V lookup: CDR1 MNHNY, CDR2 SVGAGI (reference sequence). Deletions cut 5 bases from V and 0 bases from J, with 11 bases between. The CDR3 coding sequence is TGTGCCAGCAGTAAGACAGCCGACTCCTACGAGCAGTACTTC. Translating it yields CASSKTADSYEQYF.

This sequence joins TRBV5-4 and TRBJ1-1; 9 bases map to TRBD1. The V segment lost 4 bases and the J segment 4 bases; nucleotides outside the gene matches: 11. There are 16 residues in the CDR3. Per the germline V gene, CDR1 is SGHNT and CDR2 is YYREEE (reference sequence). The CDR3 spells CASSPSRDRVGTEAFF. The CDR3 DNA reads as TGTGCCAGCAGCCCGTCCCGGGACAGGGTGGGCACTGAAGCTTTCTTT.

For the CDR3, the DNA is TGTGCCAGCAGCCTTGGGGACAGGGGGACTAATGAAAAACTGTTTTTT. It is translated as CASSLGDRGTNEKLFF. The J gene is TRBJ1-4, the V gene TRBV7-9; 11 positions match TRBD1. Germline V gene lookup returns CDR1 SEHNR and CDR2 FQNEAQ (reference sequence). J lost 2 bases, V lost 5 bases, and 4 bases had no gene match. This CDR3 contains 16 residues.

V gene TRBV4-2 combines with J gene TRBJ1-1; no definite D call. The germline V gene has CDR1 LGHNA and CDR2 YNFKEQ. This CDR3 has 12 residues. V was cut by 6 bases and J by 1 base, with 6 bases left in between. CDR3 DNA sequence: TGTGCCAGCAGGAACAGGAACACTGAAGCTTTCTTT. It translates to CASRNRNTEAFF.

The CDR3 reads CASRKGDRGRGYTF. For the CDR3, the DNA is TGTGCCAGCAGGAAGGGGGACAGGGGTCGTGGCTACACCTTC. This rearrangement joins TRBV27 to TRBJ1-2, with 10 positions matching TRBD1. The CDR3 loop spans 14 amino acids. V lost 6 bases and J lost 7; bases outside the gene matches: 8. The germline V gene encodes CDR1 MNHEY and CDR2 SMNVEV (reference sequence).

The chain combines TRBV4-1 with TRBJ2-7; TRBD2 matches at 11 bases. V lost 4 bases and J lost 3; bases outside the gene matches: 11. Per germline, CDR1 MGHRA and CDR2 YSYEKL. CDR3 length equals 17 residues. The CDR3 is CASSPAVSGRAGYEQYF. DNA for the CDR3: TGCGCCAGCAGCCCCGCTGTTAGCGGGAGGGCCGGCTACGAGCAGTACTTC.

This clone is medium-sized (0.01 to 0.1%) in the sample. The rearrangement uses TRBV6-1 and TRBJ2-3; the D gene is possibly TRBD1 (5 bases). Deletions cut 6 bases from V and 4 bases from J, with 17 bases between. This CDR3 has 15 residues. Per germline, CDR1 MNHNS and CDR2 SASEGT. CDR3 bases: TGTGCCAGCAGCCCCCTGCAGGGTGGCCCAGATACGCAGTATTTT. Its translation: CASSPLQGGPDTQYF.

CDR3 amino acids: CASSFPGQGRNTIYF. CDR3 DNA: TGTGCCAGCAGCTTCCCGGGACAGGGGCGAAACACCATATATTTT. V gene TRBV5-4 combines with J gene TRBJ1-3; 10 nucleotides align to TRBD1. Germline V gives CDR1 SGHNT, CDR2 YYREEE (reference sequence). The CDR3 is 15 residues long. V gave up 2 bases and J gave up 5 bases; unmatched junction bases: 4.

About this clone: The CDR3 does not close with the conserved phenylalanine or tryptophan, likely indicating a read error. The DNA is left out, because the CDR3 cannot be placed on it with certainty; the CDR3 is given as TCRdb lists it. The chain carries TRBV6-4 and TRBJ2-7; the table's TRBD1 call for D was not verified on the DNA. Per germline, CDR1 MRHNA and CDR2 SNTAGT. Termini included, the CDR3 measures 10 amino acids. The CDR3 sequence: CASISGTVSP.

The table lists this clone with a count of one. The chain is built from TRBV6-1 and TRBJ2-5; D possibly corresponds to TRBD1 (5 bases). V was clipped by 6 bases and J by 0 bases, with 11 bases between them. Germline CDR1 is MNHNS and CDR2 is SASEGT. The CDR3 covers 14 residues. This chain's CDR3 is CASRPTQDQETQYF. Here the CDR3 DNA reads TGTGCCAGCAGGCCCACACAGGACCAAGAGACCCAGTACTTC.